The 23 T cell receptor beta chains presented below share a single source sample, sequenced in a study of cytomegalovirus exposure and HLA in healthy donors. The PCR had 60 Vbeta and 13 Jbeta primers. Some clones are missing from TCRdb's copy, which holds only in-frame ones; the method was immunoSEQ multiplex PCR. The sample lists about 140,000 clones; 75% to 90% were seen once. Sequencing was carried out using PBMCs. The receptor set was obtained from a female donor in good health and CMV-seronegative.

The chain has TRBV25-1 and TRBJ2-2, with D perhaps matching TRBD2 (6 bases). V dropped 5 bases and J dropped 4 bases, with 23 bases sitting between them. The CDR3 sequence is 18 residues long. The germline V gene has CDR1 MGHDK and CDR2 SYGVNS. CDR3 sequence reads: CASSSPPLGSGGTGELFF. Written as DNA, the CDR3 is TGTGCCAGCAGTTCTCCTCCCCTCGGCTCCGGGGGCACCGGGGAGCTGTTTTTT.

This clone turned up a few times. In DNA form, the CDR3 reads TGCGCCAGCAGCCCCGACAGGGTGAACACTGAAGCTTTCTTT. This encodes CASSPDRVNTEAFF. The J gene is TRBJ1-1, the V gene TRBV4-1, with 7 bases lining up with TRBD1. This CDR3 region has 14 residues. V lost 4 bases, J lost 0 bases, and 2 bases stayed unmatched. Germline CDR1 is MGHRA and CDR2 is YSYEKL.

This rearrangement joins TRBV11-3 to TRBJ2-2; D is perhaps TRBD1 (6 bases). Trimming removed 5 bases from V and 4 bases from J, with 14 bases in between. CDR1 and CDR2 from the germline V gene are SGHNT and YENEEA. There are 15 residues in the CDR3. CDR3 nucleotides: TGTGCCAGCAGCCCCGGACAGCCGGGCACCGGGGAGCTGTTTTTT. As protein: CASSPGQPGTGELFF.

The chain couples TRBV18 to TRBJ1-1, with D perhaps matching TRBD1 (5 bases). The V gene lost 3 bases and the J gene lost 1 base, with 9 bases spanning the gap. The CDR3 has 14 residues. From germline, CDR1 is KGHSH and CDR2 LQKENI. Here the CDR3 reads CASSPPGGNTEAFF. In DNA, the CDR3 is TGTGCCAGCTCACCTCCCGGGGGGAACACTGAAGCTTTCTTT.

The V and J genes are TRBV4-1 and TRBJ2-1; TRBD2 is a possible D gene (6 bases). Germline V CDR1 and CDR2: MGHRA, YSYEKL. V lost 5 bases to trimming and J lost 0 bases, with 14 bases between them. The length of the CDR3 is 16 residues. The CDR3 DNA sequence: TGCGCCAGCAGCTCCCCACAAGCGGGCTCCTACAATGAGCAGTTCTTC. Protein sequence: CASSSPQAGSYNEQFF.

V is TRBV11-2 and J is TRBJ2-1, with D perhaps TRBD2 (6 bases). The germline V gene has CDR1 SGHAT and CDR2 FQNNGV. The CDR3 sequence is 15 residues long. The V and J ends lost 2 bases and 4 bases respectively, with 12 bases between them. CDR3 loop: CASSLFWRGYNEQFF. Here the CDR3 DNA reads TGTGCCAGCAGCTTATTTTGGCGGGGTTACAATGAGCAGTTCTTC.

The chain recombines TRBV2 with TRBJ2-7; D might be TRBD2 (5 bases). The CDR3 runs 15 residues. The V end was cut by 6 bases, the J end by 3 bases, with 18 bases between. From germline, CDR1 is SNHLY and CDR2 FYNNEI. CDR3 region: CASSPQSGADYEQYF. In nucleotides, the CDR3 is TGTGCCAGCAGCCCCCAGAGCGGTGCCGACTACGAGCAGTACTTC.

This chain connects TRBV29-1 to TRBJ2-3, with 10 bases lining up with TRBD2. This CDR3 is 15 amino acids long. V was clipped by 8 bases and J by 6 bases; unmatched bases: 14. The germline gives CDR1 SQVTM, CDR2 ANQGSEA. CDR3 nucleotide sequence: TGCAGCTCCTGGACTAGCGGTCCAGGGACGGATACGCAGTATTTT. Amino acid sequence: CSSWTSGPGTDTQYF.

This clone was found a few times. V is TRBV2 and J is TRBJ2-7, with TRBD1 identical over 9 bases. The CDR3 contains 12 residues. The germline gives CDR1 SNHLY, CDR2 FYNNEI. V gave up 6 bases and J gave up 7 bases; unmatched junction bases: 4. The CDR3 is CASRQGAGEQYF. As DNA, the CDR3 is TGTGCCAGCAGACAGGGGGCGGGAGAGCAGTACTTC.

The chain couples TRBV5-4 to TRBJ2-3, with D maybe TRBD2 (5 bases). This CDR3 is 14 amino acids long. The germline V gene has CDR1 SGHNT and CDR2 YYREEE (reference sequence). Trimming pared 4 bases from V and 3 bases from J, leaving 12 bases between. CDR3 nucleotides: TGTGCCAGCAGCCTTTCCCCGGGGACAGATACGCAGTATTTT. Amino acid sequence: CASSLSPGTDTQYF. Together with reference TRBV5-4 and TRBJ2-3, the CDR3 gives the full variable domain: ETGVTQSPTHLIKTRGQQVTLRCSSQSGHNTVSWYQQALGQGPQFIFQYYREEENGRGNFPPRFSGLQFPNYSSELNVNALELDDSALYLCASSLSPGTDTQYFGPGTRLTVL.

This clone was detected only once. The rearrangement links TRBV9 to TRBJ1-4; TRBD1 agrees at 7 bases. The CDR3 extends over 16 amino acids. Per the germline V gene, CDR1 is SGDLS and CDR2 is YYNGEE. With V trimmed by 4 bases and J by 7 bases, 13 bases remained unmatched. The CDR3 DNA reads TGTGCCAGCAGCTCCTCTACCGGGACAGCATCTGAAAAACTGTTTTTT. Its protein product is CASSSSTGTASEKLFF.

The chain is built from TRBV27 and TRBJ1-5; unclear D gene. V lost 2 bases to trimming and J lost 2 bases, with 7 bases between them. The CDR3 has 14 residues. Germline lookup yields CDR1 MNHEY and CDR2 SMNVEV (reference sequence). The CDR3 DNA sequence: TGTGCCAGCAGTTTAGCGGGTGGCAATCAGCCCCAGCATTTT. Protein: CASSLAGGNQPQHF.

This chain uses TRBV5-1 with TRBJ1-4, with 7 nucleotides matching TRBD1. The CDR3 totals 16 residues. CDR1 SGHRS and CDR2 YFSETQ come from the germline V gene. The trim removed 4 bases at V and 0 bases at J, leaving 6 bases unmatched. Written as DNA, the CDR3 is TGCGCCAGCAGCCCGGGACAGCGGGCAACTAATGAAAAACTGTTTTTT. It translates to CASSPGQRATNEKLFF.

The chain is built from TRBV5-4 and TRBJ2-2; TRBD2 is a possible D gene (7 bases). Per germline, CDR1 SGHNT and CDR2 YYREEE (reference sequence). This CDR3 is built from 16 residues. With 0 bases removed from V and 5 bases from J, the gap between germline ends came to 14 bases. The CDR3 DNA reads TGTGCCAGCAGCTTGGGTGTGGGGGGGCTGACCGGGGAGCTGTTTTTT. It specifies CASSLGVGGLTGELFF.

V gene TRBV2 combines with J gene TRBJ2-1, with a tentative D call TRBD2 (6 bases). Trimming cost V 2 bases and J 3 bases, with 11 bases left between them. The CDR3 extends over 15 amino acids. The germline CDR1 and CDR2 sequences are SNHLY and FYNNEI. DNA for the CDR3: TGTGCCAGCAGTGAAAGAGTCGGGAGCTACAATGAGCAGTTCTTC. Encoded protein: CASSERVGSYNEQFF.

The chain couples TRBV5-6 to TRBJ2-2; 11 nucleotides line up with TRBD1. The CDR3 contains 17 residues. Looked up from germline, CDR1 is SGHDT and CDR2 is YYEEEE. V dropped 0 bases and J dropped 5; count of bases not matched to a gene: 6. CDR3 region: CASSLAGGTGGTGELFF. DNA of the CDR3: TGTGCCAGCAGCTTGGCCGGCGGGACAGGGGGTACCGGGGAGCTGTTTTTT.

V and J are TRBV28 and TRBJ2-7; D is unclear. CDR1 and CDR2 from the germline V gene are MDHEN and SYDVKM. V was clipped by 6 bases and J by 0 bases, with 6 bases between them. This CDR3 comprises 12 residues. The CDR3 loop reads CASSDSSYEQYF. The CDR3 DNA reads TGTGCCAGCAGCGACTCCTCCTACGAGCAGTACTTC. The variable domain in full, completed from reference TRBV28 and TRBJ2-7, reads DVKVTQSSRYLVKRTGEKVFLECVQDMDHENMFWYRQDPGLGLRLIYFSYDVKMKEKGDIPEGYSVSREKKERFSLILESASTNQTSMYLCASSDSSYEQYFGPGTRLTVT.

The gene calls are TRBV27 and TRBJ2-5, with TRBD2 as a possible D gene (6 bases). The CDR3 loop spans 17 amino acids. Trimming took 6 bases from V and 9 from J, leaving 29 bases between them. Per the germline V gene, CDR1 is MNHEY and CDR2 is SMNVEV (reference sequence). CDR3 DNA: TGTGCCAGCAGCCTCACCCCTCCCGGGACGGGGGTTTTGCCCCAGTACTTC. Translation: CASSLTPPGTGVLPQYF.

This clone showed up just a few times. The chain carries TRBV29-1 and TRBJ1-4; 9 bases agree with TRBD1. In germline, CDR1 is SQVTM, CDR2 ANQGSEA. The CDR3 consists of 13 residues. V dropped 6 bases and J dropped 7; count of bases not matched to a gene: 6. The CDR3 DNA is TGCAGCGTGGGGACAGGGAGAGGTGAAAAACTGTTTTTT. Translation gives CSVGTGRGEKLFF.

The chain is built from TRBV27 and TRBJ2-7; TRBD1 agrees at 9 bases. Germline V gives CDR1 MNHEY, CDR2 SMNVEV (reference sequence). The V gene end was trimmed by 8 bases and the J gene end by 3 bases; junction bases not matched to a gene: 8. The CDR3 has 14 amino acids. This chain's CDR3 is CASAGRDRDYEQYF. The CDR3 DNA follows: TGTGCCAGCGCGGGCCGGGACAGGGACTACGAGCAGTACTTC.

V is TRBV6-1 and J is TRBJ2-1, with D perhaps TRBD1 (5 bases). Germline V gives CDR1 MNHNS, CDR2 SASEGT. The CDR3 has 14 residues. Trimming stripped 2 bases from V and 4 bases from J, with 9 bases between. The CDR3 reads CASSETGRYNEQFF. CDR3 nucleotides: TGTGCCAGCAGTGAAACAGGCCGATACAATGAGCAGTTCTTC.

This rearrangement joins TRBV6-5 to TRBJ2-7, with 11 bases lining up with TRBD2. Germline lookup yields CDR1 MNHEY and CDR2 SVGAGI. Losses at the gene ends were 6 bases for V and 3 bases for J; bases not matched to a gene: 4. CDR3 length: 14 residues. In DNA form, the CDR3 reads TGTGCCAGCAGGGGACTAGCGGAAATCTACGAGCAGTACTTC. This sequence encodes CASRGLAEIYEQYF.

The V gene is TRBV18, the J gene TRBJ2-4; 9 positions match TRBD1. Trimming cost V 4 bases and J 5 bases; bases outside gene matches: 6. The V gene's germline CDR1 is KGHSH and CDR2 LQKENI. The CDR3 is 15 amino acids. The CDR3 protein is CASSLRTGEENIQYF. The CDR3 DNA sequence: TGTGCCAGCTCACTACGGACAGGGGAGGAAAACATTCAGTACTTC.